The present T cell receptor (beta chain) was sequenced within a study of blood T cell repertoires in COVID-19. The method was immunoSEQ multiplex PCR; TCRdb's version includes in-frame clones alone and lacks a portion of them. Among around 220,000 clones listed, approximately 90% were seen once. The sequenced material came from PBMCs or T cells enriched from blood (not recorded which). The sequence derives from a woman aged 25 to 39 with acute COVID-19.

The CDR3, as DNA: TGTGCCAGCAGCTATTTGACTGGGTCCCACAATGAGCAGTTCTTC. Translation gives CASSYLTGSHNEQFF. The V call is TRBV11-2, the J call TRBJ2-1; no clear D. CDR3 size: 15 residues. Germline CDR1 SGHAT, CDR2 FQNNGV. Trimming took 4 bases from V and 5 from J, leaving 15 bases between them.